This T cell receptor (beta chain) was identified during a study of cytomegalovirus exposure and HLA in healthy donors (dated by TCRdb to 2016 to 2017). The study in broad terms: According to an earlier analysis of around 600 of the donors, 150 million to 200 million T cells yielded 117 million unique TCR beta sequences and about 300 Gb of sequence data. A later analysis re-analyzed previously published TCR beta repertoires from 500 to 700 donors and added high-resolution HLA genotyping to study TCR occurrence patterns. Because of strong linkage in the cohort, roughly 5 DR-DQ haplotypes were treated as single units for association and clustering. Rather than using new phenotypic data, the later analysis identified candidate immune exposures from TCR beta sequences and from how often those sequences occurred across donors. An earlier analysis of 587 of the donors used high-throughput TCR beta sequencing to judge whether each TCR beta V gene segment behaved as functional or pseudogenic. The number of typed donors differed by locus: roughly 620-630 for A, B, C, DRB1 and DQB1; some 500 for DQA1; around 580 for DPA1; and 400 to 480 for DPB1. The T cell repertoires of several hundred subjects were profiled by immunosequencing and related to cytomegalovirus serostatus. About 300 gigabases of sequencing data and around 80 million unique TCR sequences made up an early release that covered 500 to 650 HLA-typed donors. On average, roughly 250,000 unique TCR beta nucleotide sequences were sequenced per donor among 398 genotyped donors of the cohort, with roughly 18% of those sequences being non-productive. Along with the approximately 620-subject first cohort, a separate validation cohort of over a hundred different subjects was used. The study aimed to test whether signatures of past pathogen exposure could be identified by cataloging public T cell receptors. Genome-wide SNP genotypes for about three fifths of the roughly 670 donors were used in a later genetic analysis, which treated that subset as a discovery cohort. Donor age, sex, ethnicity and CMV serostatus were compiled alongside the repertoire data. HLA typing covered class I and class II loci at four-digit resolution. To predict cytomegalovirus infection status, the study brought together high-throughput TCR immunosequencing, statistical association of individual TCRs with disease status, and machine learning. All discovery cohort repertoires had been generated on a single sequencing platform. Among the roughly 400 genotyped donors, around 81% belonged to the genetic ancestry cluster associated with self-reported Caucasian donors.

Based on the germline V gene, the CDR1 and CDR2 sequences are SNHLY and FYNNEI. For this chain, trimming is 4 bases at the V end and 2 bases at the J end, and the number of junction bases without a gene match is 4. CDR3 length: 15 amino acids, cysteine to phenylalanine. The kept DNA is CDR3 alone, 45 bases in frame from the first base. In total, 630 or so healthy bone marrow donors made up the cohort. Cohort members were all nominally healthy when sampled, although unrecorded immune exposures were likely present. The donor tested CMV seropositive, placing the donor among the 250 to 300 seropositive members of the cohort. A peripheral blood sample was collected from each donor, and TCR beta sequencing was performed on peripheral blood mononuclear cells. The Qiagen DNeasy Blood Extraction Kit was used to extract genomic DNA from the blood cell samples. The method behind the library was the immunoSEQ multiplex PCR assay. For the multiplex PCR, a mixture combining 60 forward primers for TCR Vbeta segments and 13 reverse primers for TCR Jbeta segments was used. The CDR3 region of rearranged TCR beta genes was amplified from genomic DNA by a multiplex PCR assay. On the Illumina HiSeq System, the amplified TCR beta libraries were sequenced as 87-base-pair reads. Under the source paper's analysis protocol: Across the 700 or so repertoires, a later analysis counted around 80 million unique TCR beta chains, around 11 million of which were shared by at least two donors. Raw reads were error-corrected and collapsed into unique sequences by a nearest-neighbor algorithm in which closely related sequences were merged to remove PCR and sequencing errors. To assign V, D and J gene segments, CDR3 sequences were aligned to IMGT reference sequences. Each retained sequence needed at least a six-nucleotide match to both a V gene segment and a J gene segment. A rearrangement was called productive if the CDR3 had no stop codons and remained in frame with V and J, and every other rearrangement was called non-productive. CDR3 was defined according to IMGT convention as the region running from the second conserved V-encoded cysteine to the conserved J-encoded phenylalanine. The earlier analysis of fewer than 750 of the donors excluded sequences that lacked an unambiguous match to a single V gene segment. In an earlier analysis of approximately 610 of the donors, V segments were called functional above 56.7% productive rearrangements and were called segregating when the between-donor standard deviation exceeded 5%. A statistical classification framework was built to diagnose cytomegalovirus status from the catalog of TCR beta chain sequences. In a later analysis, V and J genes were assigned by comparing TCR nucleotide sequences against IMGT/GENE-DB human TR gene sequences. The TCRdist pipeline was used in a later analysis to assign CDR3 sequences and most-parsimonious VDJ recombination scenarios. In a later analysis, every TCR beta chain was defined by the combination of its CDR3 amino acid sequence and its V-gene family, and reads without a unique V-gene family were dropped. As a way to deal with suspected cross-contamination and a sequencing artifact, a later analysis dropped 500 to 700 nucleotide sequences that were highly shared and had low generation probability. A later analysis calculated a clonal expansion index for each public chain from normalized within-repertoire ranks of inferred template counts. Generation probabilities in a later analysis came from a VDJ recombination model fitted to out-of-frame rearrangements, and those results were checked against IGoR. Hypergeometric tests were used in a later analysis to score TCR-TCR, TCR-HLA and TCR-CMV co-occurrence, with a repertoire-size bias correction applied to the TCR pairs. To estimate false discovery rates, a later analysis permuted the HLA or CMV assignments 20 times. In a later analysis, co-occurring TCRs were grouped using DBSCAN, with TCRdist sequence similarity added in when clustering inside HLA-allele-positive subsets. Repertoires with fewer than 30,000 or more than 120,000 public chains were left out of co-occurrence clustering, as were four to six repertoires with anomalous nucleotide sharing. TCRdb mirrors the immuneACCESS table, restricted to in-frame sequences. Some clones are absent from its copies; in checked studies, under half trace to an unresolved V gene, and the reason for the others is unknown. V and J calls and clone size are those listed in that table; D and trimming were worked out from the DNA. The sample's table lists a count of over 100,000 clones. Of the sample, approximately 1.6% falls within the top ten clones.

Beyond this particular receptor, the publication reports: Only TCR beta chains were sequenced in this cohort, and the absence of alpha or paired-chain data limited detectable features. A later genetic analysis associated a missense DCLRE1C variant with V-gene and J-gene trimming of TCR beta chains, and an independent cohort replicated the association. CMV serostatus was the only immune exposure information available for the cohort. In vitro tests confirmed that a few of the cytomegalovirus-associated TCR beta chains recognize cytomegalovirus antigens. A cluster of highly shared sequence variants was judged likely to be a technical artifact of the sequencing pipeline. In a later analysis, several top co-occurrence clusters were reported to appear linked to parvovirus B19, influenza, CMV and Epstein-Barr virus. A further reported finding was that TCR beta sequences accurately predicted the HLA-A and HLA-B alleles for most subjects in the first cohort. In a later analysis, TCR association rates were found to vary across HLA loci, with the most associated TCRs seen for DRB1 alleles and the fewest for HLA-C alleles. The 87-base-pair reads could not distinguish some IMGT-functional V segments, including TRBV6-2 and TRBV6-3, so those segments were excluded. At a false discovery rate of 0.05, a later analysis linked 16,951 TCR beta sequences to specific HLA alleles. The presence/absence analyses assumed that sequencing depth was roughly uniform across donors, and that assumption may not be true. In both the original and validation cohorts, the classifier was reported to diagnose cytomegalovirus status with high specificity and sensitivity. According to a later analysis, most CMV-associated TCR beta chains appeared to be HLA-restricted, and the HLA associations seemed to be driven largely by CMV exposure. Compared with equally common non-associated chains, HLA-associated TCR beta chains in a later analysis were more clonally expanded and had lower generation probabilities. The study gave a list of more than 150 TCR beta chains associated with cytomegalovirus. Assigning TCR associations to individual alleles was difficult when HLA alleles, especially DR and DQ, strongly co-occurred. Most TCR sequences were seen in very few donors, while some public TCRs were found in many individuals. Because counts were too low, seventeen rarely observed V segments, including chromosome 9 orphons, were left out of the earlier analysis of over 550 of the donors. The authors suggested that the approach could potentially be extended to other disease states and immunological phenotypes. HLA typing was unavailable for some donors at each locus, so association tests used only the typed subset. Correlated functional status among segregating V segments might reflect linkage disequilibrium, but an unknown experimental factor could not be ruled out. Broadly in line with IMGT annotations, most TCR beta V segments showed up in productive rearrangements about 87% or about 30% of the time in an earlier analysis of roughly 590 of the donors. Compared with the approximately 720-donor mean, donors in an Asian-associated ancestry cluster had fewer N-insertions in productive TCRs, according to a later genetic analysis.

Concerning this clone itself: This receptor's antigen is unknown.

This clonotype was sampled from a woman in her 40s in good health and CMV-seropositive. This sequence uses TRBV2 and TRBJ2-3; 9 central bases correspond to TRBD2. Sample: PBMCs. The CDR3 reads CASSAGLAFTDTQYF. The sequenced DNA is TGTGCCAGCAGTGCGGGACTAGCATTCACAGATACGCAGTATTTT.